These 13 T cell receptor beta chains were sequenced from one sample in a study of tumor-infiltrating lymphocytes in primary liver carcinoma. TCR beta cDNA was made from 400 to 600 ng total RNA with a constant-region primer. Modified slightly, ARM-PCR produced TCR beta libraries over three nested multiplex PCR rounds. Forward primers for TRBV1-TRBV30 and a C-beta reverse primer served the first two PCR rounds, at approximately 10 cycles each. One entry per CDR3 protein, called by TCRdb with MiXCR from the multiplex PCR reads. The table has under 85,000 distinct CDR3 sequences, 72% seen once; the top ten hold just under 20%. Without any cell sorting, roughly 18-31 mg of bulk tissue yielded co-extracted RNA and DNA. The sequencing input was liver tumor tissue from sampling region 1. Documented subset: tumor region T1, superior pole. The source is a man between 40 and 49 years old with primary liver carcinoma and hepatitis B virus infection.

On this clonotype itself: At one of its ends the junction is not consistent with the germline gene, which may arise from a read error. V and J are TRBV5-6 and TRBJ2-1; TRBD1 aligns across 7 bases. CDR1 is SGHDT and CDR2 is YYEEEE in the germline V gene. The CDR3 totals 17 residues. CDR3 region: CASSSRDSPSSYNELFF. CDR3 DNA sequence: TGTGCCAGCAGCTCACGGGACAGCCCTAGCTCCTACAATGAGCTGTTCTTC.

This clonotype was detected only once. V gene TRBV30 combines with J gene TRBJ2-3, with 11 bases lining up with TRBD2. CDR3 size: 16 residues. The junction had 6 bases not matched to a gene; V was cut back by 2 bases and J by 2 bases. Germline lookup yields CDR1 GTSNPN and CDR2 SVGIG (reference sequence). CDR3 amino acids: CAWSRRLAGNTDTQYF. The CDR3 nucleotides are TGTGCCTGGAGTCGAAGACTAGCGGGGAACACAGATACGCAGTATTTT.

The chain recombines TRBV20-1 with TRBJ2-1; TRBD2 is a possible D gene (6 bases). Germline V CDR1 and CDR2: DFQATT, SNEGSKA (reference sequence). The V end was cut by 3 bases, the J end by 4 bases, with 13 bases between. The CDR3 runs to 14 residues. The CDR3 DNA is TGCAGTGCTAGGGGGGACTCGTATTACAATGAGCAGTTCTTC. Its translation: CSARGDSYYNEQFF.

The CDR3, as DNA: TGTGCCAGAACGAACCAGGGTTACGAGCAGTACTTC. This gives the protein CARTNQGYEQYF. The chain employs TRBV6-5 and TRBJ2-7, with D possibly being TRBD1 (5 bases). The CDR3 length is 12 residues. Germline V gene sequence: CDR1 MNHEY, CDR2 SVGAGI. Trimming left V 9 bases short and J 4 bases short, with 13 bases between.

The chain joins TRBV29-1 to TRBJ1-2, with D hard to call. Germline values: CDR1 SQVTM, CDR2 ANQGSEA. Trimming removed 4 bases at V and 7 bases at J, with 13 bases between. The CDR3 has 12 residues. The CDR3 protein is CSVGAGTFGYTF. CDR3 in DNA: TGCAGCGTTGGGGCAGGCACTTTTGGCTACACCTTC.

On this clonotype itself: The junction differs from germline at one of its ends, possibly a read error. The rearrangement uses TRBV29-1 and TRBJ2-1; TRBD2 matches 9 bases. Germline V CDR1 and CDR2: SQVTM, ANQGSEA. CDR3 length: 14 amino acids. The CDR3 loop is CSVPTSGNYNGQFF. Here the CDR3 DNA reads TGCAGTGTTCCGACTAGCGGCAACTACAATGGGCAGTTCTTC.

About this clonotype itself: A read error may explain this, as a much larger clone is one base away. The rearrangement links TRBV7-9 to TRBJ2-1; tentatively, D is TRBD1 (5 bases). Germline assignment: CDR1 SEHNR and CDR2 FQNEAQ (reference sequence). The CDR3 spans 12 residues. CDR3 residues: CASSSQGGEQSF. CDR3 in DNA: TGTGCCAGCAGCTCCCAGGGTGGTGAGCAGTCCTTC.

This clonotype appeared once. The V call is TRBV3-1, the J call TRBJ1-4, with 9 nucleotides matching TRBD1. The length of the CDR3 is 17 residues. After removal of 0 bases from V and 6 bases from J, the junction contained 8 bases not matched to a gene. The germline V gene encodes CDR1 LGHDT and CDR2 YNNKEL (reference sequence). The CDR3 reads CASSQDYGQGRHEKLFF. DNA for the CDR3: TGTGCCAGCAGCCAAGACTATGGACAGGGGAGACATGAAAAACTGTTTTTT.

In regard to this clonotype: One junction end disagrees with the germline gene, perhaps due to a read error. This CDR3 is CGISEPGVASGGGDTQYF. CDR3 sequence (DNA): TGTGGCATCAGTGAACCCGGGGTAGCTAGCGGGGGGGGAGATACGCAGTATTTT. J is TRBJ2-3 and V is TRBV10-3; 12 nucleotides line up with TRBD2. Germline assignment: CDR1 ENHRY and CDR2 SYGVKD. This CDR3 comprises 18 residues.

As for this clonotype: At one end, the junction sequence differs from germline, possibly due to a read error. V gene TRBV7-9 combines with J gene TRBJ2-7; a weak D match, TRBD2 (5 bases). Germline CDR1 SEHNR, CDR2 FQNEAQ (reference sequence). This CDR3 has 15 residues. Written as DNA, the CDR3 is TGTGCCGGCAGTAGAGCGGCGGGTGGGACCTACGAGCAGTACTTC. Its protein is CAGSRAAGGTYEQYF.

Comments on this clonotype: An end of the junction does not agree with germline; a read error may underlie this. The chain recombines TRBV29-1 with TRBJ2-5; 7 bases fit TRBD2. The CDR3 is made up of 13 amino acids. The germline gives CDR1 SQVTM, CDR2 ANQGSEA. For the CDR3, the DNA is TGCAGCGTTCGAAGAGGGGCGGGAGAGACCCAGTACTTT. Translation: CSVRRGAGETQYF.

In this sample, this clonotype turned up many times. The V gene is TRBV12-3 or TRBV12-4, the J gene TRBJ2-3; no clear D gene. Trimming pared 4 bases from V and 0 bases from J, leaving 5 bases between. The CDR3 is made up of 13 amino acids. The CDR3, as DNA: TGTGCCAGCAGTTCCGGGAGCACAGATACGCAGTATTTT. Its translation is CASSSGSTDTQYF.

The gene calls are TRBV6-1 and TRBJ1-1; weak D call: TRBD1 (6 bases). From germline, CDR1 is MNHNS and CDR2 SASEGT. This CDR3 spans 12 amino acids. CDR3 coding DNA: TGTGACAACAATGAAAAACAGGGACGAGCTTTCTTT. Amino acids: CDNNEKQGRAFF.